This is a list of T cell receptor beta chains from one sample in a study of blood T cells in healthy people across ages. One entry per CDR3 protein results from TCRdb running MiXCR on the 5' RACE reads. The sample has roughly 1,700,000 distinct CDR3 sequences; about 30% are singletons. Sample: blood. The receptors were sampled from a woman between 25 and 40 years old in good health. Each CDR3 is given with its conserved first and last residue. D genes are given only for firm matches. Clone size, where shown, is once, few, many, or a class for clones that have expanded.

>-|-|TRBJ2-5|TRBV12-3/TRBV12-4
TGTGCCAGCAGTCCGGGACGAGCGGTCAGCCAAGAGACCCAGTACTTC
CASSPGRAVSQETQYF
>-|TRBD1|TRBJ1-2|TRBV29-1
TGCAGCGCAATGACAGGGGCGATCTATGGCTACACCTTC
CSAMTGAIYGYTF
>many|TRBD1|TRBJ2-6|TRBV20-1
TGCAGTGCTAGAGAAAGGGGACAGGGAAACTCTGGGGCCAACGTCCTGACTTTC
CSARERGQGNSGANVLTF
>-|-|TRBJ2-5|TRBV6-2/TRBV6-3
TGTGCCAGCAGTTACCGAGGAAGGGCTGTAAAGACCCAGTACTTC
CASSYRGRAVKTQYF
>-|-|TRBJ2-5|TRBV20-1
TGCAGTGCTAGTCAGTTTAAAACCCCCGGAGAGACCCAGTACTTC
CSASQFKTPGETQYF
>few|-|TRBJ2-7|TRBV12-3/TRBV12-4
TGTGCCAGCAGTTTCTCCTACTACGAGCAGTACTTC
CASSFSYYEQYF
>few|-|TRBJ2-7|TRBV5-1
TGCGCCAGCAGCCTAAGTGGATCTCGGGACGAGCAGTACTTC
CASSLSGSRDEQYF
>-|-|TRBJ1-2|TRBV11-2
TGTGCCAGCAGCTTAGATATTGGGGAATTCTATAGCTACACCTTC
CASSLDIGEFYSYTF
>-|TRBD2|TRBJ2-1|TRBV4-1
TGCGCCAGCAGCCAAGATCGAGCAGCGGGGCACGACAATGAGCAGTTCTTC
CASSQDRAAGHDNEQFF
>-|-|TRBJ2-7|TRBV12-5
TGTGCTAGTGGTTTGCCCCCCTACGAGCAGTACTTC
CASGLPPYEQYF
>once|TRBD1|TRBJ1-2|TRBV5-1
TGCGCCAGCAGCTGGGAGACAGGGCCTTATGGCTACACCTTC
CASSWETGPYGYTF
>many|TRBD2|TRBJ2-1|TRBV20-1
TGCAGTGCTAGAGAGCGGGAGGGCTCCTACAATGAGCAGTTCTTC
CSAREREGSYNEQFF
>many|-|TRBJ1-1|TRBV29-1
TGCAGCGGAAGGCAGGTTAACACTGAAGCTTTCTTT
CSGRQVNTEAFF
>-|-|TRBJ2-4|TRBV20-1
TGCAGGGCGTCTCGACATCAGAACATTCAGTACTTC
CRASRHQNIQYF
>-|TRBD2|TRBJ2-1|TRBV11-2
TGTGCCAGCAGCTTAAGGGCGGGAGTTTTTTGGGGTGAGCAGTTCTTC
CASSLRAGVFWGEQFF
>-|-|TRBJ2-2|TRBV6-5
TGTGCCAGCACCCGGAATAGGAACACCGGGGAGCTGTTTTTT
CASTRNRNTGELFF
>-|-|TRBJ1-4|TRBV7-9
TGTGCCAGCGGCTTAGAAGGGTCGAGGGAAAAACTGTTTTTT
CASGLEGSREKLFF
>once|-|TRBJ1-1|TRBV6-5
TGTGCCAGCAAGGGGGGGATGAACACTGAAGCTTTCTTT
CASKGGMNTEAFF
>-|-|TRBJ2-5|TRBV6-1
TGTGCCAGCAGTGCCAGGACGGCAGAGACCCAGTACTTC
CASSARTAETQYF
>few|TRBD2|TRBJ2-5|TRBV20-1
TGCAGTGCTAGAGATCTGAGGGATAGCGGGAGAGAGACCCAGTACTTC
CSARDLRDSGRETQYF
>-|TRBD2|TRBJ2-3|TRBV5-6
TGTGCCAGCAGCGGCCGAACAGCGGGGTTTCCCTGGGATACGCAGTATTTT
CASSGRTAGFPWDTQYF
>many|-|TRBJ2-1|TRBV24-1
TGTGCCACCAGTGATTTGAGGGGGAGGCAGTTCTTC
CATSDLRGRQFF
>few|TRBD1|TRBJ2-7|TRBV12-3/TRBV12-4
TGTGCCAGCCGAGGGGGCAGGGACTACGAGCAGTACTTC
CASRGGRDYEQYF
>-|-|TRBJ2-2|TRBV7-2
TGTGCCAGCAGCTTAGGATTAGTCGGGGAGCTGTTTTTT
CASSLGLVGELFF
>-|-|TRBJ2-5|TRBV28
TGTGCCAGCAGCCCCCTTACAGGGTACGAGACCCAGTACTTC
CASSPLTGYETQYF
>-|TRBD2|TRBJ2-1|TRBV9
TGTGCCAGCAGCGTAGATCCGGCTAGCGGGGGGCCGGAGGGGAATGAGCAGTTCTTC
CASSVDPASGGPEGNEQFF
>-|-|TRBJ1-1|TRBV5-5
TGTGCCAGCAGCTCCGGCAAGGGACTCCAGAACACTGAAGCTTTCTTT
CASSSGKGLQNTEAFF
>-|TRBD1|TRBJ2-5|TRBV5-1
TGCGCCAGCAGCTCGGGGGGACAGGGGTTTGAGACCCAGTACTTC
CASSSGGQGFETQYF
>-|-|TRBJ2-1|TRBV7-3
TGTGCCAGCAGCCCCCCAGTACGCGGCAGCTCCTACAATGAGCAGTTCTTC
CASSPPVRGSSYNEQFF
>-|-|TRBJ2-1|TRBV28
TGTGCCAGCAGTCTCCTGGGGGGACCCGGTGAGCAGTTCTTC
CASSLLGGPGEQFF
>-|TRBD2|TRBJ2-3|TRBV7-9
TGTGCCAGCCGACCCCCGTTCAGGGAGGGAGATACGCAGTATTTT
CASRPPFREGDTQYF
>-|-|TRBJ2-7|TRBV5-1
TGCGCCAGCAGCTTGGTTGGAGAGCCTTACGAGCAGTACTTC
CASSLVGEPYEQYF
>-|-|TRBJ2-3|TRBV5-1
TGCACCAGCAGCTATACATACACAGATACGCAGTATTTT
CTSSYTYTDTQYF
>-|-|TRBJ2-2|TRBV6-5
TGTGCCAGCATAAGGGACGGGGAGCGGTTTTTT
CASIRDGERFF
>few|TRBD2|TRBJ2-1|TRBV7-2
TGTGCCAGCAGCTTTCTAGCGGGAAGGAATGAGCAGTTCTTC
CASSFLAGRNEQFF
>many|TRBD2|TRBJ2-7|TRBV12-3/TRBV12-4
TGTGCCAGCAGCTTATCCACTAGCGGGAACGAGCAGTACTTC
CASSLSTSGNEQYF
>few|-|TRBJ1-4|TRBV29-1
TGCAGCGTTGCCCCTACAGATGCAACTAATGAAAAACTGTTTTTT
CSVAPTDATNEKLFF
>-|TRBD1|TRBJ1-5|TRBV5-1
TGCGCCAGCAGCTGGCCGGGACAGGGACATCAGCCCCAGCATTTT
CASSWPGQGHQPQHF
>-|-|TRBJ2-1|TRBV10-3
TGTGCCATCAGTGGGCCCGGGACCCCCGGTAATGAGCAGTTCTTC
CAISGPGTPGNEQFF
>many|-|TRBJ2-4|TRBV9
TGTGCCAGCAGCGTAAGGAACAGCAAAAACATTCAGTACTTC
CASSVRNSKNIQYF
>once|TRBD1|TRBJ1-5|TRBV6-5
TGTGCCAGCAGAAGGGACAGGGAGCGAGGTCAGCCCCAGCATTTT
CASRRDRERGQPQHF
>many|TRBD2|TRBJ2-1|TRBV3-1
TGTGCCAGCGGGAGGGGTATCGATGAGCAGTTCTTC
CASGRGIDEQFF
>-|-|TRBJ2-7|TRBV24-1
TGTGCCACCAGTGATTTTACTGGGGTCCAGTACTTC
CATSDFTGVQYF
>many|TRBD2|TRBJ2-1|TRBV4-3
TGCGCCAGCAGCCAACTAGCGGGGGGTGAGCAGTTCTTC
CASSQLAGGEQFF
>many|-|TRBJ2-5|TRBV29-1
TGCAGCGCCGCCCGGGACCCGGGGGCGTCGGAGACCCAGTACTTC
CSAARDPGASETQYF
>-|-|TRBJ2-2|TRBV7-3
TGTGCCAGCAGCTTAAGTAGTTTCCCCGGGGAGCTGTTTTTT
CASSLSSFPGELFF
>many|TRBD1|TRBJ2-1|TRBV5-1
TGTGCCAGCAGGCGGCAGGGGGCCTACAATGAGCAGTTCTTC
CASRRQGAYNEQFF
>-|TRBD1|TRBJ1-1|TRBV6-6
TGTGCCAGCAGTTCCCCGACAGGGGGCCTCCCTAACACTGAAGCTTTCTTT
CASSSPTGGLPNTEAFF
>few|TRBD1|TRBJ2-7|TRBV29-1
TGCGGCTTTGGGGGACAGGGAAGAGGGCTCTATGAGCAGTACTTC
CGFGGQGRGLYEQYF
>once|TRBD1|TRBJ1-1|TRBV7-8
TGTGCCAGCAGCTTGACAGGGGACGTCCTGGCTTTCTTT
CASSLTGDVLAFF
>many|-|TRBJ2-3|TRBV5-1
TGCGCCAGCAGCTTGGCTGTACTTTTCACAGATACGCAGTATTTT
CASSLAVLFTDTQYF
>few|-|TRBJ2-1|TRBV15
TGTGCCACCAGCGGAGGGGGACGGAGCTCCTACAATGAGCAGTTCTTC
CATSGGGRSSYNEQFF
>-|-|TRBJ2-3|TRBV18
TGTGCCAGCTCACAACTAGCCGGTAGGGATACGCAGTATTTT
CASSQLAGRDTQYF
>-|-|TRBJ2-3|TRBV6-5
TGTGCCAGCAGCCCCGACAGATTACTCACAGATACGCAGTATTTT
CASSPDRLLTDTQYF